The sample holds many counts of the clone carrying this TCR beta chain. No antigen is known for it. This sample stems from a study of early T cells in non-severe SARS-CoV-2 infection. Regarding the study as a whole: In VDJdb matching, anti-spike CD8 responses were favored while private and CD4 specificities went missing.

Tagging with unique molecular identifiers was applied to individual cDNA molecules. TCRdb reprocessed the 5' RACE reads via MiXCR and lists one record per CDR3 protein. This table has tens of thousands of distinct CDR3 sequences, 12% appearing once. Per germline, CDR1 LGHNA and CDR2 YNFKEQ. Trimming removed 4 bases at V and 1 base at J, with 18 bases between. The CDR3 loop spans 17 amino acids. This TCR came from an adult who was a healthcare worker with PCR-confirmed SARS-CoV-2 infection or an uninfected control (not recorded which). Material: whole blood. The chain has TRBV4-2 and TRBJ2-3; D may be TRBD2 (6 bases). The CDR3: CASSPSGREPGTDTQYF. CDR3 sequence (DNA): TGTGCCAGCAGCCCATCGGGACGGGAGCCTGGCACAGATACGCAGTATTTT.